The rows below give T cell receptor beta chains drawn from one sample of a study of patients and donors after allogeneic stem cell transplantation. From the RT-PCR reads, TCRdb called clonotypes with MiXCR, one entry per CDR3 protein. Found here are fewer than 250,000 distinct CDR3 sequences, less than 15% of them singletons; the top ten hold under 14%. What was sequenced was blood, either unsorted or a sorted T cell fraction (not recorded which). All receptors derive from a human donor who was either an allogeneic HSCT recipient or a stem cell or donor lymphocyte infusion donor (not recorded which). It is not recorded whose cells these are; they may come from a transplant donor. CDR3s include the opening cysteine and the closing phenylalanine or tryptophan. The D gene is left open where the match is weak. Expanded clones are given a class, and other clones once, few, many or no size at all.

13	many	TRBD1	TRBV20-1	TRBJ2-7	CSAPDRARYEQYF	TGCAGTGCCCCGGACAGGGCTAGGTACGAGCAGTACTTC
13	few	-	TRBV20-1	TRBJ2-7	CSASPGAPYEQYF	TGCAGTGCTAGCCCAGGGGCGCCATACGAGCAGTACTTC
14	-	-	TRBV3-1	TRBJ1-4	CASSLGRGVEKLFF	TGTGCCAGCAGCCTAGGAAGGGGGGTTGAAAAACTGTTTTTT
16	-	TRBD2	TRBV3-1	TRBJ2-1	CASSPLLAGAYNEQFF	TGTGCCAGCAGCCCCTTACTAGCGGGGGCATACAATGAGCAGTTCTTC
13	-	-	TRBV12-3/TRBV12-4	TRBJ2-3	CASSLRAGDTQYF	TGTGCCAGCAGTTTAAGGGCGGGAGATACGCAGTATTTT
13	many	-	TRBV7-2	TRBJ2-7	CASSFDRPYEQYF	TGTGCCAGCAGCTTCGACAGACCCTACGAGCAGTACTTC
14	few	-	TRBV29-1	TRBJ1-2	CSVEGQANDYGYTF	TGCAGCGTTGAAGGACAGGCGAATGACTATGGCTACACCTTC
15	many	TRBD2	TRBV29-1	TRBJ2-7	CSVGFGLAGSHEQYF	TGCAGCGTTGGGTTCGGGCTAGCGGGGAGCCACGAGCAGTACTTC
16	few	-	TRBV15	TRBJ2-1	CATSRDVASRGGEQFF	TGTGCCACCAGCAGAGATGTCGCTAGCAGGGGTGGTGAGCAGTTCTTC
12	many	-	TRBV6-5	TRBJ2-1	CASSLRRGEQFF	TGTGCCAGCAGTTTACGGAGGGGTGAGCAGTTCTTC
14	many	-	TRBV30	TRBJ1-1	CAWSVVAGRTEAFF	TGTGCCTGGAGTGTAGTGGCAGGACGGACTGAAGCTTTCTTT
14	many	-	TRBV10-1	TRBJ2-5	CASSESKSGETQYF	TGCGCCAGCAGTGAGTCGAAGAGTGGAGAGACCCAGTACTTC